The 21 T cell receptor beta chains in this list originate from one sample, sequenced in a study of identifying expanded T cells in peripheral blood. Repertoires were generated with immunoSEQ multiplex PCR, while TCRdb's copy carries only in-frame clones and drops some. The table includes more than 80,000 clones, about 87% detected once. The source material was blood. All receptors come from a person aged 18 to 75 in good health.

This chain uses TRBV7-9 with TRBJ2-4; tentative D call: TRBD1 (6 bases). Trimming shortened V by 1 base and J by 10 bases, and 8 bases separated the two germline ends. This CDR3 has 12 amino acids. Germline-derived CDR1 and CDR2 are SEHNR and FQNEAQ (reference sequence). The DNA of the CDR3 is TGTGCCAGCAGCTTAGAGGGGGAGATTCAGTACTTC. This translates into CASSLEGEIQYF.

The chain couples TRBV28 to TRBJ2-7, with 10 bases fitting TRBD1. Trimming at V came to 2 bases and at J to 5 bases, leaving 0 bases not matched to a gene. Germline values: CDR1 MDHEN, CDR2 SYDVKM. The CDR3 consists of 13 residues. The CDR3 reads CASSLGTGDEQYF. The CDR3 region has the DNA TGTGCCAGCAGTTTAGGGACAGGGGACGAGCAGTACTTC.

V usage is TRBV15 and J usage is TRBJ2-4; 8 positions match TRBD2. Germline V gene sequence: CDR1 LNHNV, CDR2 YYDKDF (reference sequence). V was clipped by 1 base and J by 6 bases; unmatched bases: 14. The CDR3 runs 18 residues. CDR3 coding DNA: TGTGCCACCAGCAGAGTAGGGGGGCGGGAGGAGGATGTAAACATTCAGTACTTC. Amino acid sequence: CATSRVGGREEDVNIQYF.

CDR3 protein: CASSDSTSGEQFF. The CDR3 DNA is TGTGCCAGCAGTGACTCGACTAGCGGAGAGCAGTTCTTC. The chain uses TRBV6-4 and TRBJ2-1; 9 bases line up with TRBD2. Germline lookup yields CDR1 MRHNA and CDR2 SNTAGT. The CDR3 sequence is 13 residues long. Trimming removed 0 bases from V and 10 bases from J; junction bases left unmatched: 1.

This clone appeared a single time. This chain uses TRBV6-5 with TRBJ1-2, with TRBD1 matching 10 bases. CDR3 size: 16 residues. The J segment lost 7 bases and the V segment lost 2 bases, leaving 10 bases of the junction unmatched. The V gene's germline CDR1 is MNHEY and CDR2 SVGAGI. CDR3: CASSYAARQGATGYTF. Written as DNA, the CDR3 is TGTGCCAGCAGTTACGCAGCGAGACAGGGGGCCACTGGCTACACCTTC.

The rearrangement joins TRBV7-2 to TRBJ2-1, with 11 bases lining up with TRBD1. The CDR3 is 15 amino acids. Germline values: CDR1 SGHTA, CDR2 FQGNSA. V dropped 5 bases and J dropped 13; count of bases not matched to a gene: 13. CDR3 in amino acids: CASSARDRGILGQFF. The CDR3 bases are TGTGCCAGCAGCGCACGGGACAGGGGGATCCTCGGTCAGTTCTTC.

The V call is TRBV19, the J call TRBJ1-5, with TRBD1 matching over 7 bases. The length of the CDR3 is 15 residues. J lost 4 bases, V lost 5 bases, and 8 bases had no gene match. The germline CDR1 and CDR2 sequences are LNHDA and SQIVND (reference sequence). The CDR3 DNA sequence: TGTGCCAGTAGTCCGAGGGGACAGCCAAATCAGCCCCAGCATTTT. This gives the protein CASSPRGQPNQPQHF.

The rearrangement links TRBV11-1 to TRBJ2-7; maybe TRBD2 (6 bases). V shed 1 base and J shed 0 bases, with 10 bases lying between them. Germline V gene data show CDR1 as SGHAT and CDR2 as FQDESV (reference sequence). This CDR3 has 15 amino acids. CDR3 in DNA: TGTGCCAGCAGCTTAGTAACCGGGAGCTCCTACGAGCAGTACTTC. Encoded protein: CASSLVTGSSYEQYF.

In DNA, the CDR3 is TGCAGTGCCACTACAGACAATGAGCAGTTCTTC. Translated, it gives CSATTDNEQFF. This chain connects TRBV20-1 to TRBJ2-1; no reliable D call. The germline gives CDR1 DFQATT, CDR2 SNEGSKA (reference sequence). Trimming cost V 6 bases and J 5 bases, with 8 bases left between them. The CDR3 consists of 11 residues.

The rearrangement links TRBV9 to TRBJ2-5, with 8 bases that match TRBD1. From germline, CDR1 is SGDLS and CDR2 YYNGEE. The length of the CDR3 is 15 residues. The trim removed 0 bases at V and 4 bases at J, leaving 5 bases unmatched. The DNA of the CDR3 is TGTGCCAGCAGCGTAGCGACAGGGGATAGAGAGACCCAGTACTTC. It encodes CASSVATGDRETQYF.

The gene calls are TRBV29-1 and TRBJ2-5, with no clear D. Trimming took off 4 bases at V and 2 bases at J, with 8 bases between the two ends. The CDR3 consists of 12 residues. Per germline, CDR1 SQVTM and CDR2 ANQGSEA. The CDR3 loop is CSVGGRQETQYF. CDR3 DNA: TGCAGCGTTGGAGGCAGGCAAGAGACCCAGTACTTC.

This clone was observed a single time. The V call is TRBV5-1, the J call TRBJ1-1; 8 positions match TRBD1. This CDR3 spans 14 amino acids. Germline CDR1 and CDR2: SGHRS and YFSETQ. V dropped 4 bases and J dropped 4; count of bases not matched to a gene: 6. The CDR3 here is CASSDTGGSTEAFF. CDR3 DNA: TGCGCCAGCAGCGACACAGGGGGGAGCACTGAAGCTTTCTTT.

This chain links TRBV6-4 with TRBJ2-2, with 12 bases identical to TRBD1. After removal of 3 bases from V and 6 bases from J, the junction contained 2 bases not matched to a gene. The CDR3 extends over 15 amino acids. Germline V gives CDR1 MRHNA, CDR2 SNTAGT. The CDR3 DNA follows: TGTGCCAGCAGTGAAGGGACAGGGGGCGCCGGGGAGCTGTTTTTT. Translated, it gives CASSEGTGGAGELFF.

The gene calls are TRBV27 and TRBJ2-7; D could derive from TRBD1 or TRBD2 (5 bases each). The CDR3 totals 17 residues. The V gene's germline CDR1 is MNHEY and CDR2 SMNVEV (reference sequence). With 2 bases removed from V and 4 bases from J, the gap between germline ends came to 21 bases. The CDR3 bases are TGTGCCAGCAGTTTAGATGGCCCGGCAGGGCCGGGGTACGAGCAGTACTTC. Amino acids: CASSLDGPAGPGYEQYF.

The genes are TRBV4-1 and TRBJ2-2, with a weak D call TRBD1 (5 bases). Germline V lookup: CDR1 MGHRA, CDR2 YSYEKL. Trimming stripped 4 bases from V and 1 base from J, with 13 bases between. The CDR3 sequence is 16 residues long. The CDR3 nucleotides read TGCGCCAGCAGCCGGGGCAGAACGAGGAACACCGGGGAGCTGTTTTTT. Its translation is CASSRGRTRNTGELFF.

This clone appeared many times. V usage is TRBV5-4 and J usage is TRBJ1-3; D might be TRBD1 (6 bases). Germline values: CDR1 SGHNT, CDR2 YYREEE (reference sequence). The CDR3 runs 14 residues. V gave up 1 base and J gave up 4 bases, with 9 bases separating them. CDR3 amino acids: CASSLRGTGNTIYF. DNA of the CDR3: TGTGCCAGCAGCTTGAGGGGGACGGGAAACACCATATATTTT.

The CDR3 DNA reads TGTGCCAGCAGCTTAGGAGCCGGGAACACTGAAGCTTTCTTT. Its protein is CASSLGAGNTEAFF. The rearrangement joins TRBV11-2 to TRBJ1-1; no definite D call. The CDR3 consists of 14 residues. Deletions cut 1 base from V and 1 base from J, with 7 bases between. Germline loops: CDR1 SGHAT, CDR2 FQNNGV.

The genes are TRBV9 and TRBJ2-3; 9 bases line up with TRBD2. After removal of 0 bases from V and 8 bases from J, the junction contained 13 bases not matched to a gene. CDR3 length: 17 amino acids. Germline V gene lookup returns CDR1 SGDLS and CDR2 YYNGEE. DNA for the CDR3: TGTGCCAGCAGCGTAGCTGGTAGCGGGAGCTTGATAGCTACGCAGTATTTT. Translation: CASSVAGSGSLIATQYF. The variable domain in full, completed from reference TRBV9 and TRBJ2-3, reads DSGVTQTPKHLITATGQRVTLRCSPRSGDLSVYWYQQSLDQGLQFLIQYYNGEERAKGNILERFSAQQFPDLHSELNLSSLELGDSALYFCASSVAGSGSLIATQYFGPGTRLTVL.

This sequence joins TRBV13 and TRBJ2-4, with 8 bases matching TRBD2. Germline V gene sequence: CDR1 PRHDT, CDR2 FYEKMQ (reference sequence). The CDR3 covers 16 residues. The J segment lost 0 bases and the V segment lost 2 bases, leaving 3 bases of the junction unmatched. The CDR3 DNA reads TGTGCCAGCAGCTTACGGGGGGGAATAGCCAAAAACATTCAGTACTTC. Residues: CASSLRGGIAKNIQYF.

The genes are TRBV11-2 and TRBJ2-7; perhaps D is TRBD1 or TRBD2 (5 bases each). Trimming stripped 5 bases from V and 6 bases from J, with 20 bases between. In germline, CDR1 is SGHAT, CDR2 FQNNGV. The CDR3 extends over 15 amino acids. This CDR3 reads CASSRAYEGYPEQYF. The DNA of the CDR3 is TGTGCCAGCAGCCGGGCTTATGAGGGGTACCCCGAGCAGTACTTC.

The rearrangement uses TRBV7-4 and TRBJ2-7, with D perhaps matching TRBD1 (5 bases). Trimming took off 2 bases at V and 5 bases at J, with 13 bases between the two ends. Germline V CDR1 and CDR2: SGHVT, SQSDAQ. CDR3 length: 14 residues. The CDR3 protein is CASSLLTGRHEQYF. The CDR3 DNA reads TGTGCCAGCAGCTTACTTACAGGAAGGCACGAGCAGTACTTC.